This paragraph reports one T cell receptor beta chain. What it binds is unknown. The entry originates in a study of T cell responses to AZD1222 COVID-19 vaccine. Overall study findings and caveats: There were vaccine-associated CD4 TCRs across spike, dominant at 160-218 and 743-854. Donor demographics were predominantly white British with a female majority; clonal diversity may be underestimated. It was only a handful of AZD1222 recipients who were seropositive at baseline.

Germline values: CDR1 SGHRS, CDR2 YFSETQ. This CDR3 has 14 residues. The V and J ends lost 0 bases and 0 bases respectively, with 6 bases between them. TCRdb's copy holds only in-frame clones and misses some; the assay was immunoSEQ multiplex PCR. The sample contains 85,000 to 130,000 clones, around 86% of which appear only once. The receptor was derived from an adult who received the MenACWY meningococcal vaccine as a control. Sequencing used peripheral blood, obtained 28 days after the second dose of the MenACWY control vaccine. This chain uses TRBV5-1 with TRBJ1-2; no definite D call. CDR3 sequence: CASSLGDSNYGYTF. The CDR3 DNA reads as TGCGCCAGCAGCTTGGGGGATTCTAACTATGGCTACACCTTC.